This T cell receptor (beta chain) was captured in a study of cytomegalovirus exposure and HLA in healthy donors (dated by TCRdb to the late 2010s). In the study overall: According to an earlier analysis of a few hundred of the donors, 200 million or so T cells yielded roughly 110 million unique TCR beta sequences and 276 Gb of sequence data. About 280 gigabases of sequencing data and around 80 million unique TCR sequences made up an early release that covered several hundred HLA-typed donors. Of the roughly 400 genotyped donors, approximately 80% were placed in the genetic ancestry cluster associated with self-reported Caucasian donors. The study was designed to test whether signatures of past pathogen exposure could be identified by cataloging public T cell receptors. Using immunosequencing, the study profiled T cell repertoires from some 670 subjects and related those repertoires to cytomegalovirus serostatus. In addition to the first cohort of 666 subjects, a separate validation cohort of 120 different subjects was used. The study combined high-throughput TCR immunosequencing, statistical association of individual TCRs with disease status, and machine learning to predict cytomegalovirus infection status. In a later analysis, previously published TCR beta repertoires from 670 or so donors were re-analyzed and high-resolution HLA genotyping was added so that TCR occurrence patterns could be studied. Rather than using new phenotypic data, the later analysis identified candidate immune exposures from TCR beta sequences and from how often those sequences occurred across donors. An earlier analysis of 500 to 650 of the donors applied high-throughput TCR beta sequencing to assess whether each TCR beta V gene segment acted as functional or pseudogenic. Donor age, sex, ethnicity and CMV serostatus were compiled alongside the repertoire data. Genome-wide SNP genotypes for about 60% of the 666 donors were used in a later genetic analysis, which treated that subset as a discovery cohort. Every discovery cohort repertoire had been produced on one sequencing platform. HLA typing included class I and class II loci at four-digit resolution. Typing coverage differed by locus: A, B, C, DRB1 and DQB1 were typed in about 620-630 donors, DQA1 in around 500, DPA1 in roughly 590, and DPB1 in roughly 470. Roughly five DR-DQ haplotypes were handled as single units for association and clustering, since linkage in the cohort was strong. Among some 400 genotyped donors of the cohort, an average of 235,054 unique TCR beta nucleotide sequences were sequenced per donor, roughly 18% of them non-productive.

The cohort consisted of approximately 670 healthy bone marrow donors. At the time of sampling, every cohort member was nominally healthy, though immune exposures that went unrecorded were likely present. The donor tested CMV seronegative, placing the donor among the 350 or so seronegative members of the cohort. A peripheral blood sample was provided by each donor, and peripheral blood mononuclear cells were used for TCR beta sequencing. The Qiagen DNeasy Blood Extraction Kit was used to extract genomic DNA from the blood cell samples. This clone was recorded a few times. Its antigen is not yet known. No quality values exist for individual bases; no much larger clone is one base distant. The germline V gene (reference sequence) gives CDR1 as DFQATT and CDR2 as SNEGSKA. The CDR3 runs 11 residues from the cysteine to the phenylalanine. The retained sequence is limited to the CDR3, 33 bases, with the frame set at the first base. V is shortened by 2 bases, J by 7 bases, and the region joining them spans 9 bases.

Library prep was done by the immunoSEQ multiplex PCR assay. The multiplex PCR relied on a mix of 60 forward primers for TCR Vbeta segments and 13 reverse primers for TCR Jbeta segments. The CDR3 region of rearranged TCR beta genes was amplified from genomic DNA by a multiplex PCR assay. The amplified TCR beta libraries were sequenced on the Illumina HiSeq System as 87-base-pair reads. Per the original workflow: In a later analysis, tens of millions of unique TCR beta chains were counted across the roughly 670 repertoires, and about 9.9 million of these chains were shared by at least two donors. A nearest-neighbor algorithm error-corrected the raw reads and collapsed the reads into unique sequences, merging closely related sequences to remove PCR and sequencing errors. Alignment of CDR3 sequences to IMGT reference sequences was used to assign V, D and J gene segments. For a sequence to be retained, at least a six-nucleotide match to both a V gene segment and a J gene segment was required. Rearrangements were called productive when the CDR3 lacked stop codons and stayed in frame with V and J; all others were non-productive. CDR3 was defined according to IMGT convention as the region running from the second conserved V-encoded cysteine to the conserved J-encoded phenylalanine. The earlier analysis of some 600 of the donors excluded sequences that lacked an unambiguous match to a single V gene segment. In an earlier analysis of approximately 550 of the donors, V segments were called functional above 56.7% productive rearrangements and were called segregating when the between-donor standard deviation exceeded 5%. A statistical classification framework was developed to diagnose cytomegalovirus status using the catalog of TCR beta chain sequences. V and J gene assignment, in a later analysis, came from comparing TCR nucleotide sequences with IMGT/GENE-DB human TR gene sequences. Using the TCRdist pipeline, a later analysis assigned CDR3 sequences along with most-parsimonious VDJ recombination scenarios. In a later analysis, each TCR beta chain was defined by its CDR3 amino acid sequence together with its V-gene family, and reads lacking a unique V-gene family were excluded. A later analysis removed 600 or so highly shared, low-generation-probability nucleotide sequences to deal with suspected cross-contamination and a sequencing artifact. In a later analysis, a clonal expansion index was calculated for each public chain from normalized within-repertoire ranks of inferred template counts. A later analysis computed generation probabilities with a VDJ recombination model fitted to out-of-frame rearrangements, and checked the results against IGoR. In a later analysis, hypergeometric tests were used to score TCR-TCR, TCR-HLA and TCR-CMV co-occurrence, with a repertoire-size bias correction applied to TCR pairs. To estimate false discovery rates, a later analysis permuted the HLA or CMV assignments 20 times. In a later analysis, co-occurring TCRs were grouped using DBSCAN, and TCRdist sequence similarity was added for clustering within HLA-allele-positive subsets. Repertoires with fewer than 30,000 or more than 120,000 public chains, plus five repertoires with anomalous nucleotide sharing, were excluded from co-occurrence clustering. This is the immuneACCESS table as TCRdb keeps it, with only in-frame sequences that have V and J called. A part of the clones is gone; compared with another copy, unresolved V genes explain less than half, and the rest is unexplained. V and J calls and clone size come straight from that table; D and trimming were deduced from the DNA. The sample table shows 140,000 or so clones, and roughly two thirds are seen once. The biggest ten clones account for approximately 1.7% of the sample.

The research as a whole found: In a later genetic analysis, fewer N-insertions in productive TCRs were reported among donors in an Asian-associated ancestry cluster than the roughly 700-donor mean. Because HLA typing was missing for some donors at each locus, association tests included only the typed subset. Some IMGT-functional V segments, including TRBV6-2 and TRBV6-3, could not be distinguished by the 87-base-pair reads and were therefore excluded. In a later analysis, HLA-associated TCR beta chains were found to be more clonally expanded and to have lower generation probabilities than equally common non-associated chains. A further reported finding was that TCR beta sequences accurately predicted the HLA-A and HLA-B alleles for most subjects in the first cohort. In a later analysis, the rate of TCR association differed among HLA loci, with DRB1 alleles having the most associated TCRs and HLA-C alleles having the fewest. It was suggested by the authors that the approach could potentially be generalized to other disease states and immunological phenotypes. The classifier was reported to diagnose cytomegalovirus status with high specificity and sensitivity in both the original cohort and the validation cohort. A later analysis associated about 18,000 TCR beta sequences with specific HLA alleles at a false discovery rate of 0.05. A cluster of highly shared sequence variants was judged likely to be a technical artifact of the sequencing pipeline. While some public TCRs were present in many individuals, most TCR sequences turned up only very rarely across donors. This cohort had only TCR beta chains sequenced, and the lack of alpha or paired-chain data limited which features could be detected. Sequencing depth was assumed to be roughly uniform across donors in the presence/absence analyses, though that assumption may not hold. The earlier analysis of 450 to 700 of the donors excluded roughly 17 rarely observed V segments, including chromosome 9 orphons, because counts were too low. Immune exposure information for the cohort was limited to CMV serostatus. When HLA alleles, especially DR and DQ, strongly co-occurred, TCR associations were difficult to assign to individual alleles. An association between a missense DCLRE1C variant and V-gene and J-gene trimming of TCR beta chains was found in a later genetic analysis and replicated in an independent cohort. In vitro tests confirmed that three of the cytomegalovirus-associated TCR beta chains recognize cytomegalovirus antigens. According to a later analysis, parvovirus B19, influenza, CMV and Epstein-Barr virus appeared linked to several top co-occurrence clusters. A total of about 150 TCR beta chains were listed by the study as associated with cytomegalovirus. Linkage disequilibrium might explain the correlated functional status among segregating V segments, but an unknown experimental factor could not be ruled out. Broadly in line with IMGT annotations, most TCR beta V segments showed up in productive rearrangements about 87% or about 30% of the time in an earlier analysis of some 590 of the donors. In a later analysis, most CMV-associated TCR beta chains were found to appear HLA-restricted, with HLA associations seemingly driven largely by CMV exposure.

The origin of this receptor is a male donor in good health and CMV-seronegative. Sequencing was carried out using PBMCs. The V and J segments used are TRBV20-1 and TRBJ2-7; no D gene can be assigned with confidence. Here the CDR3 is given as CSARSSSEQYF. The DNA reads TGCAGTGCTAGATCCTCGAGTGAGCAGTACTTC.